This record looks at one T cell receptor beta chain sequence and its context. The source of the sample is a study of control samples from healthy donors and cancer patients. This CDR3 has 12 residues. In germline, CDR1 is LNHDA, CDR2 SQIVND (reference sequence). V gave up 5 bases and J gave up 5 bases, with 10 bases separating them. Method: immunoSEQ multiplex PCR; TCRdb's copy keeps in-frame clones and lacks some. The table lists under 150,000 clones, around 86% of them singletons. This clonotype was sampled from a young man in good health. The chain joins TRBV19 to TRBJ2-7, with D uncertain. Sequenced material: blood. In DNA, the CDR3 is TGTGCCAGTAGTCCCGCATCCCACGAGCAGTACTTC. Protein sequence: CASSPASHEQYF.